A single sample is the source of the 6 T cell receptor beta chains below, sequenced in a study of shared clonotypes between healthy human individuals. Clones were sequenced by immunoSEQ multiplex PCR, and TCRdb holds only the in-frame ones, with some missing. The sample holds over 400,000 clones, 95% to 97% seen once. The sequencing sample was made of naive CD4+ T cells sorted from blood. Noted subset: CD45RA+ positively selected. The receptors shown here come from a woman younger than 45 in good health.

The chain has TRBV19 and TRBJ1-5, with D tentatively TRBD1 (6 bases). V lost 2 bases to trimming and J lost 1 base, with 9 bases between them. The CDR3 is 15 amino acids. Germline CDR1 LNHDA, CDR2 SQIVND (reference sequence). The CDR3 bases are TGTGCCAGTAGTATAAGGGGACACAGCAATCAGCCCCAGCATTTT. This sequence encodes CASSIRGHSNQPQHF.

This clone appeared once. V is TRBV2 and J is TRBJ2-3, with D possibly TRBD1 on 6 matching bases. Trimming removed 5 bases from V and 3 bases from J, with 9 bases in between. The CDR3 extends over 13 amino acids. Germline V gene data show CDR1 as SNHLY and CDR2 as FYNNEI. The CDR3, as DNA: TGTGCCAGCAGTCCACAGGGTACAGATACGCAGTATTTT. This gives the protein CASSPQGTDTQYF.

The chain employs TRBV28 and TRBJ2-2, with D perhaps TRBD2 (6 bases). Trimming pared 1 base from V and 1 base from J, leaving 10 bases between. Per germline, CDR1 MDHEN and CDR2 SYDVKM. This CDR3 contains 16 residues. The CDR3 here is CASSLFAGLNTGELFF. The CDR3 DNA reads as TGTGCCAGCAGTTTATTCGCGGGGCTGAACACCGGGGAGCTGTTTTTT.

V gene TRBV29-1 combines with J gene TRBJ2-7; TRBD2 agrees at 10 bases. The germline gives CDR1 SQVTM, CDR2 ANQGSEA. CDR3 size: 16 residues. With V trimmed by 1 base and J by 4 bases, 10 bases remained unmatched. CDR3 nucleotide sequence: TGCAGCGTTGAAGTTACCCCGGGACTAGCGTCGTACGAGCAGTACTTC. This gives the protein CSVEVTPGLASYEQYF.

This rearrangement joins TRBV28 to TRBJ2-3; 7 nucleotides match TRBD2. This CDR3 contains 15 residues. Germline CDR1 and CDR2: MDHEN and SYDVKM. The V segment lost 2 bases and the J segment 4 bases; nucleotides outside the gene matches: 6. CDR3 loop: CASSLAGAPPDTQYF. For the CDR3, the DNA is TGTGCCAGCAGTTTAGCGGGAGCCCCCCCAGATACGCAGTATTTT.

The rearrangement uses TRBV6-5 and TRBJ2-5; tentative D call: TRBD2 (6 bases). The germline V gene encodes CDR1 MNHEY and CDR2 SVGAGI. CDR3 length equals 13 residues. V dropped 6 bases and J dropped 2 bases, with 10 bases sitting between them. The CDR3 spells CASRISGQETQYF. The CDR3 DNA sequence: TGTGCCAGCAGGATTAGCGGACAAGAGACCCAGTACTTC.